This T cell receptor beta chain is from a study of blood T cell repertoires in COVID-19 (dated by TCRdb to about 2020). As for the study more broadly: Collaborator samples came from the United States, Italy and Spain and covered acute and convalescent phases of COVID-19. Samples were obtained from the ongoing ImmuneRACE study (first 160 participants) and from about 1,300 subjects provided by 6 global collaborators. The prospective study material was composed of cDNA or gDNA derived from T cells, B-cell-depleted T cells, or PBMCs. HLA class I and class II types, where available, came from metadata supplied by the sample provider rather than from assay-based typing. The sample metadata nearly always contained a de-identified subject ID, COVID-19 status, age in years and sex. Subjects who had been exposed to COVID-19, were actively infected with it, or had recovered from it provided the deeply sampled blood TCRbeta repertoires that made up the dataset. The repertoires were made available in a free public database intended to serve as a resource for research on the immune response to SARS-CoV-2. General study outcomes and caveats: The amount of clinical and demographic metadata varied by source and participant and was provided uncurated.

The immunoSEQ Assay, a bias-controlled multiplex PCR, was used to amplify TCRbeta CDR3 regions from genomic DNA. For the original study's pipeline: The number of nucleated cells in each sample was estimated by amplification of reference gene primers within the assay. Sequence reads were collapsed and filtered to measure the absolute abundance of every unique TCRbeta CDR3 rearrangement. For each sample, productive Simpson clonality was calculated by taking the square root of Simpson's diversity index across productive rearrangements. TCRdb holds this immuneACCESS table with in-frame rearrangements only. Some clones are missing; in checked studies, unresolved V genes explain under half, and the rest has no known cause. V and J calls and clone size come straight from that table; D and trimming were deduced from the DNA. Within this sample are approximately 130,000 clones, with around four fifths of them counted one time only. Jointly, the top ten make up about 13% of the sample.

Whole blood was collected in K2EDTA tubes by collaborating institutions according to the institutions' own protocols. For TCRbeta analysis, collaborators shipped samples in one of three forms: frozen whole blood, isolated PBMCs, or DNA extracted from either of those sample types. The germline V gene encodes CDR1 SGHRS and CDR2 YFSETQ. V ends up 0 bases short and J 7 bases short, with an unmatched junction base count of 8. The CDR3 numbers 16 residues from cysteine through phenylalanine. Solely the CDR3 DNA is kept, with 48 bases framed from the first base. This clone appeared once. Its antigen specificity is not known. No base quality values were provided; no much bigger clone lies one nucleotide off.

Material for sequencing was peripheral blood. Recombination joined TRBV5-1 with TRBJ1-5; 9 bases in between match TRBD1. This receptor was obtained from a human donor in a cohort sampled during active COVID-19. In nucleotide form, the sequence is TGCGCCAGCAGCTTGGGGACAGGGGCTGGTAGACAGCCCCAGCATTTT. Translated, this gives CASSLGTGAGRQPQHF.